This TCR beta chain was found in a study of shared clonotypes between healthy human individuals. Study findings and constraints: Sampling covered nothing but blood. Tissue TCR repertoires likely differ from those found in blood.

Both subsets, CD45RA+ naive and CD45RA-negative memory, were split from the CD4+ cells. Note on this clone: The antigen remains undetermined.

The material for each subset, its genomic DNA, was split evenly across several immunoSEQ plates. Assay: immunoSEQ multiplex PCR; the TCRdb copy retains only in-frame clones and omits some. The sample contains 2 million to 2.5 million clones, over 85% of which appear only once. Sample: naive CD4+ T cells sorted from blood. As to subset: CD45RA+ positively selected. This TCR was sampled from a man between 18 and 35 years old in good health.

CDR3 sequence: CASIIDRAAYEQYF. The CDR3, as DNA: TGTGCCAGCATTATTGACAGGGCAGCCTACGAGCAGTACTTC. This rearrangement joins TRBV6-1 to TRBJ2-7; 7 nucleotides align to TRBD1. V was pared by 7 bases and J by 2 bases, with 8 bases of the junction left unmatched. Per the germline V gene, CDR1 is MNHNS and CDR2 is SASEGT. CDR3 size: 14 residues.